This T cell receptor beta chain stems from a study of cytomegalovirus exposure and HLA in healthy donors. As for the study in general: In an earlier analysis, 117 million unique TCR beta sequences were found from 150 million to 200 million T cells. General observations from the study: It was fewer than 200 TCR beta chains that were listed as cytomegalovirus-associated. When analyzed later, a missense DCLRE1C variant was found to be linked to TCR beta V- and J-gene trimming.

As concerns this clone: Its antigen is unknown.

PCR employed 60 Vbeta and 13 Jbeta primers. Repertoires were generated with immunoSEQ multiplex PCR, while TCRdb's copy carries only in-frame clones and drops some. This sample has 150,000 to 200,000 clones, with around 87% found just once. Germline V gene lookup returns CDR1 LNHDA and CDR2 SQIVND (reference sequence). CDR3 size: 14 residues. The ends were cut back, 8 bases at V and 0 bases at J, with 8 bases in the middle. The receptor was derived from a woman younger than 35 in good health and CMV-seronegative. The V and J genes are TRBV19 and TRBJ1-6, with D unresolved. Specimen: PBMCs. CDR3 DNA sequence: TGTGCCAGTGGCCGAAGCTCCTATAATTCACCCCTCCACTTT. Its protein product is CASGRSSYNSPLHF. Full variable domain (remainder filled in from reference TRBV19 and TRBJ1-6): DGGITQSPKYLFRKEGQNVTLSCEQNLNHDAMYWYRQDPGQGLRLIYYSQIVNDFQKGDIAEGYSVSREKKESFPLTVTSAQKNPTAFYLCASGRSSYNSPLHFGNGTRLTVT.